These T cell receptor beta chains were read from a single sample in a study of CD8+ T cells in alopecia areata. Method: immunoSEQ multiplex PCR; TCRdb's copy keeps in-frame clones and lacks some. The table records around 300,000 clones, 60% of them present only once. The sample consisted of CD4+ T cells sorted from blood, taken around week 52, from a patient treated with tofacitinib. The receptors were gathered from a human donor with alopecia areata. Both conserved end residues are part of each CDR3. D genes are given only for firm matches. Expanded clones get a size class; other rows say once, few or many, or leave the size out.

TRBV7-9	TRBJ1-4	few	TRBD1	CASRSDRGLEEKLFF	TGTGCCAGCAGGTCTGACAGGGGCCTGGAAGAAAAACTGTTTTTT
TRBV30	TRBJ1-2	-	-	CAWSSGAGYTF	TGTGCCTGGAGTTCGGGCGCTGGCTACACCTTC
TRBV4-1	TRBJ1-4	-	TRBD1	CASSQGTGSTTNEKLFF	TGCGCCAGCAGCCAAGGGACAGGGAGCACAACTAATGAAAAACTGTTTTTT
TRBV29-1	TRBJ1-1	-	-	CSSHLGGLNSEAFF	TGCAGCTCCCATCTGGGGGGGCTAAACAGTGAAGCTTTCTTT
TRBV10-3	TRBJ2-2	-	TRBD2	CAITLAGNTGELFF	TGTGCCATCACACTAGCGGGGAACACCGGGGAGCTGTTTTTT
TRBV2	TRBJ1-1	-	-	CAYQSPNTEAFF	TGTGCCTACCAAAGTCCCAACACTGAAGCTTTCTTT
TRBV4-1	TRBJ2-7	-	-	CASSTQPTAYEQYF	TGCGCCAGCAGCACACAACCGACTGCCTACGAGCAGTACTTC
TRBV19	TRBJ2-3	few	TRBD1	CASSPRTGSTDTQYF	TGTGCCAGTAGTCCGAGGACAGGGAGCACAGATACGCAGTATTTT
TRBV14	TRBJ2-5	-	-	CASSQWGAETQYF	TGTGCCAGCAGCCAGTGGGGGGCAGAGACCCAGTACTTC
TRBV7-6	TRBJ2-7	-	-	CASSFSYRNKSYEQYF	TGTGCCAGCAGCTTTTCCTATCGGAACAAATCCTACGAGCAGTACTTC
TRBV7-2	TRBJ1-2	-	TRBD1	CASSLDATGIKGYTF	TGTGCCAGCAGCTTAGACGCGACAGGGATAAAGGGCTACACCTTC
TRBV30	TRBJ1-1	few	-	CAWILRMNTEAFF	TGTGCCTGGATATTACGTATGAACACTGAAGCTTTCTTT
TRBV29-1	TRBJ2-5	-	-	CSGRQQETQYF	TGCAGCGGCCGCCAGCAAGAGACCCAGTACTTC
TRBV9	TRBJ1-2	-	-	CASSVWPGEDGYTF	TGTGCCAGCAGCGTATGGCCAGGGGAGGATGGCTACACCTTC
TRBV5-6	TRBJ2-1	-	-	CASSSSDSWDNEQFF	TGTGCCAGCAGCTCTTCGGACAGCTGGGACAATGAGCAGTTCTTC
TRBV30	TRBJ2-5	-	-	CACGAFLYQETQYF	TGTGCCTGTGGGGCTTTCTTGTACCAAGAGACCCAGTACTTC
TRBV25-1	TRBJ1-1	-	TRBD1	CASSDRGLYTEAFF	TGTGCCAGCAGTGACAGGGGGCTTTACACTGAAGCTTTCTTT
TRBV29-1	TRBJ2-3	few	TRBD2	CSVVAGGSDTQYF	TGCAGCGTTGTTGCGGGGGGCTCAGATACGCAGTATTTT
TRBV13	TRBJ2-5	-	-	CASSLGAGRETQYF	TGTGCCAGCAGCTTAGGCGCAGGGAGGGAGACCCAGTACTTC
TRBV27	TRBJ2-7	-	-	CASSFSTASGEQYF	TGTGCCAGCAGTTTTAGCACCGCGTCAGGGGAGCAGTACTTC
TRBV6-6	TRBJ2-2	once	-	CASRPRSGELFF	TGTGCCAGCAGACCCCGGTCCGGGGAGCTGTTTTTT
TRBV5-1	TRBJ2-5	-	-	CASSLIVQETQYF	TGCGCCAGCAGCTTGATTGTACAAGAGACCCAGTACTTC
TRBV19	TRBJ1-2	many	TRBD1	CASSARQGDGYTF	TGTGCCAGTAGTGCCCGACAGGGAGATGGCTACACCTTC
TRBV25-1	TRBJ1-2	-	-	CASSKGAGTANYGYTF	TGTGCCAGCAGCAAAGGGGCAGGGACGGCGAACTATGGCTACACCTTC
TRBV4-2	TRBJ1-1	once	-	CASRGVMNTEAFF	TGTGCCAGCAGGGGCGTCATGAACACTGAAGCTTTCTTT
TRBV6-1	TRBJ2-7	-	-	CATASRSYEQYF	TGTGCCACCGCGTCACGGTCCTACGAGCAGTACTTC
TRBV5-1	TRBJ2-6	-	-	CASRYSTSGANVLTF	TGCGCCAGCAGGTACAGCACCTCTGGGGCCAACGTCCTGACTTTC
TRBV29-1	TRBJ1-5	-	TRBD1	CSVGQGVDQPQHF	TGCAGCGTTGGACAGGGAGTAGATCAGCCCCAGCATTTT
TRBV7-2	TRBJ2-3	-	TRBD1	CASSSRTGGADTQYF	TGTGCCAGCAGCTCAAGGACAGGGGGCGCAGATACGCAGTATTTT
TRBV9	TRBJ2-2	-	-	CASSVGHSNTGELFF	TGTGCCAGCAGCGTAGGCCACTCGAACACCGGGGAGCTGTTTTTT
TRBV4-1	TRBJ1-6	-	-	CASSQTPDTGYNSPLHF	TGCGCCAGCAGCCAGACACCGGACACCGGCTATAATTCACCCCTCCACTTT
TRBV10-3	TRBJ1-6	-	-	CAISEFEGSNSPLHF	TGTGCCATCAGTGAGTTCGAGGGGTCCAATTCACCCCTCCACTTT
TRBV2	TRBJ2-7	-	-	CASSGQPSYEQYF	TGTGCCAGCAGTGGCCAGCCCTCCTACGAGCAGTACTTC
TRBV29-1	TRBJ2-1	-	TRBD2	CSGVPLGLAANEQFF	TGCAGCGGCGTACCCCTCGGACTAGCGGCCAATGAGCAGTTCTTC
TRBV5-8	TRBJ1-5	few	-	CASSEDQPQHF	TGTGCCAGCAGCGAGGATCAGCCCCAGCATTTT
TRBV27	TRBJ2-1	once	-	CASSLGGTSYNEQFF	TGTGCCAGCAGTTTGGGGGGCACCTCCTACAATGAGCAGTTCTTC
TRBV7-9	TRBJ1-3	few	-	CASTPRGSGNTIYF	TGTGCCAGCACCCCTCGGGGATCTGGAAACACCATATATTTT
TRBV29-1	TRBJ2-1	-	-	CSVHRHPSSSYNEQFF	TGCAGCGTTCACAGGCATCCCTCGAGCTCCTACAATGAGCAGTTCTTC
TRBV6-1	TRBJ1-2	once	-	CASSEQQRVAYGYTF	TGTGCCAGCAGTGAACAGCAGCGGGTGGCCTATGGCTACACCTTC
TRBV15	TRBJ2-5	-	-	CATSRWGVGETQYF	TGTGCCACCAGCAGGTGGGGGGTTGGCGAGACCCAGTACTTC
TRBV4-2	TRBJ2-3	once	-	CASSQEIARDFTQYF	TGTGCCAGCAGCCAAGAAATAGCTAGGGACTTTACGCAGTATTTT
TRBV30	TRBJ2-7	-	-	CAWSVGGSSYEQYF	TGTGCCTGGAGTGTAGGTGGAAGCTCCTACGAGCAGTACTTC
TRBV5-4	TRBJ2-7	-	-	CASSSPGGEQYF	TGTGCCAGCAGCTCCCCCGGAGGCGAGCAGTACTTC
TRBV9	TRBJ2-5	-	-	CASSVAGRETQYF	TGTGCCAGCAGCGTAGCAGGGCGCGAGACCCAGTACTTC
TRBV7-3	TRBJ1-2	-	-	CASSPAGRGQGYTF	TGTGCCAGCAGCCCCGCGGGGCGGGGGCAAGGCTACACCTTC
TRBV28	TRBJ2-7	few	-	CASRGDTYEQYF	TGTGCCAGCAGGGGTGATACCTACGAGCAGTACTTC
TRBV2	TRBJ2-3	few	-	CASKRLGGGTDTQYF	TGTGCCAGCAAACGACTAGGAGGGGGGACAGATACGCAGTATTTT
TRBV2	TRBJ1-5	-	-	CASSETTISNQPQHF	TGTGCCAGCAGTGAAACCACAATTAGCAATCAGCCCCAGCATTTT
TRBV11-1	TRBJ2-7	-	-	CASSLNRNYEQYF	TGTGCCAGCAGCTTAAATCGAAACTACGAGCAGTACTTC
TRBV29-1	TRBJ1-5	few	-	CSVVFGGVSNQPQHF	TGCAGCGTTGTATTCGGAGGGGTTAGCAATCAGCCCCAGCATTTT
TRBV10-3	TRBJ1-1	-	-	CAISESPIQGMGTEAFF	TGTGCCATCAGTGAGTCCCCGATCCAGGGGATGGGCACTGAAGCTTTCTTT
TRBV29-1	TRBJ2-7	-	TRBD2	CSVVARGEQYF	TGCAGCGTTGTCGCGCGGGGGGAGCAGTACTTC
TRBV13	TRBJ2-7	-	-	CASSLTGTYEQYF	TGTGCCAGCAGCTTAACAGGGACCTACGAGCAGTACTTC
TRBV5-5	TRBJ2-1	few	-	CASSLGALNEQFF	TGTGCCAGCAGCTTGGGGGCCCTTAATGAGCAGTTCTTC